This TCR beta chain is from a study of blood T cell repertoires in COVID-19. Study overall: Material from acute and convalescent COVID-19 was sourced from the United States, Italy and Spain. The cDNA or gDNA used as material had been derived from T cells, B-cell-depleted T cells, or PBMCs.

This CDR3 has 12 residues. Germline V lookup: CDR1 LNHDA, CDR2 SQIVND (reference sequence). V lost 7 bases, J lost 2 bases, and 8 bases lay in between. In the original analysis: By means of reference gene primer amplification, nucleated cell counts were estimated. The method was immunoSEQ multiplex PCR; TCRdb's version includes in-frame clones alone and lacks a portion of them. V, J and clone size are those of that table, while D and trimming were read from the DNA. The sample comprises 200,000 to 250,000 clones, roughly nine tenths of which are singletons, and under 2% rests with the top ten. This chain joins TRBV19 and TRBJ1-2; tentatively, D is TRBD1 (5 bases). Material for sequencing was peripheral blood. The clonotype originates from a woman aged 55-70 years who had recovered from COVID-19. The CDR3 here is CASNGGNYGYTF. The CDR3 DNA reads TGTGCCAGTAACGGGGGGAACTATGGCTACACCTTC.